This T cell receptor (beta chain) was captured by sequencing in a study of beta chain features in type 1 diabetes. CDR3 length: 17 residues. This clone was counted between two and nine times. What it binds is not known. Reverse transcribing all isolated RNA meant expressed TCRB transcripts were sequenced. Produced via immunoSEQ multiplex PCR; TCRdb's table is partial and in-frame only. The sample has 350,000 to 400,000 clones, roughly 12% seen once. Study-level findings and limits: There was a moderate but significant shortening of TCRB CDR3s in all four CD4+ subsets of Type 1 diabetes patients. Naive, central memory and Treg TCRB repertoires seemed to resemble each other more closely in patients than they did in healthy donors.

Sequences were obtained from naive CD4+ T cells from blood. This clonotype was obtained from a woman aged 18-29 years with type 1 diabetes. The chain carries TRBV21-1 and TRBJ2-4; the D segment call TRBD1 is taken from the table without a DNA check. TRBV21-1 is classified as a pseudogene. CDR3 loop: CASSKGRRDIRKNIQYF. The CDR3 DNA is TGTGCCAGCAGCAAAGGGCGTCGGGACATCAGGAAAAACATTCAGTACTTC.